These 26 T cell receptor beta chains were sequenced from one sample in a study of shared clonotypes between healthy human individuals. The assay was immunoSEQ multiplex PCR, and TCRdb's table has in-frame clones only and misses some. This table has hundreds of thousands of clones, 75% to 85% appearing once. Sequenced material: PBMCs. These receptors originate from a woman aged 40-49 years in good health. Some clones in this sample may be carry-over from other donors' samples.

This rearrangement joins TRBV27 to TRBJ1-5; no definite D call. V shed 8 bases and J shed 2 bases, with 16 bases lying between them. Looked up from germline, CDR1 is MNHEY and CDR2 is SMNVEV (reference sequence). The CDR3 is 15 residues long. CDR3 nucleotides: TGTGCCAGCGGACGCGGGGTGGGTGGCAATCAGCCCCAGCATTTT. It codes for CASGRGVGGNQPQHF.

On this clone: This same CDR3 is encoded by further DNA sequences in the sample. The CDR3 nucleotides read TGTGCCAGTAGTATAACAGGCAGCAATCAGCCCCAGCATTTT. It translates to CASSITGSNQPQHF. This rearrangement joins TRBV19 to TRBJ1-5; the D gene is possibly TRBD1 (5 bases). CDR1 is LNHDA and CDR2 is SQIVND in the germline V gene (reference sequence). V lost 2 bases and J lost 1, with 6 bases in between. CDR3 length: 14 residues.

The chain is built from TRBV27 and TRBJ2-2; a weak D match, TRBD2 (6 bases). With 3 bases removed from V and 7 bases from J, the gap between germline ends came to 9 bases. The germline gives CDR1 MNHEY, CDR2 SMNVEV (reference sequence). The CDR3 runs 13 residues. CDR3 bases: TGTGCCAGCAGTTTTCGGGGAGGCGGGGAGCTGTTTTTT. Its translation is CASSFRGGGELFF.

The chain joins TRBV28 to TRBJ2-7; D not certain. CDR3 length equals 13 residues. CDR1 is MDHEN and CDR2 is SYDVKM in the germline V gene. V lost 3 bases to trimming and J lost 6 bases, with 12 bases between them. The CDR3 is CASSFYRYSEQYF. The CDR3 nucleotides are TGTGCCAGCAGTTTCTACCGCTACTCCGAGCAGTACTTC.

CDR3 DNA: TGTGCCAGCAGTCCTAGTCGGGCCCCCGGGGAGCTGTTTTTT. It encodes CASSPSRAPGELFF. This chain connects TRBV4-2 to TRBJ2-2; D call uncertain. Trimming took 6 bases from V and 6 from J, leaving 14 bases between them. CDR1 is LGHNA and CDR2 is YNFKEQ in the germline V gene. There are 14 residues in the CDR3.

The rearrangement links TRBV6-1 to TRBJ1-4; D remains unclear. V gave up 7 bases and J gave up 3 bases, with 12 bases separating them. CDR3 length: 14 residues. CDR1 is MNHNS, CDR2 SASEGT, per germline. CDR3 in DNA: TGTGCCAGCATGTCGACGGCGGCTAATGAAAAACTGTTTTTT. This gives the protein CASMSTAANEKLFF.

The V call is TRBV5-1, the J call TRBJ1-6; the match to TRBD1 covers 7 bases. The germline CDR1 and CDR2 sequences are SGHRS and YFSETQ. The CDR3 is 19 residues long. The J segment lost 0 bases and the V segment lost 0 bases, leaving 9 bases of the junction unmatched. CDR3 nucleotide sequence: TGCGCCAGCAGCTTGGCCTCAGGGGGACGAAGCTCCTATAATTCACCCCTCCACTTT. Amino acids: CASSLASGGRSSYNSPLHF. Together with reference TRBV5-1 and TRBJ1-6, the CDR3 gives the full variable domain: KAGVTQTPRYLIKTRGQQVTLSCSPISGHRSVSWYQQTPGQGLQFLFEYFSETQRNKGNFPGRFSGRQFSNSRSEMNVSTLELGDSALYLCASSLASGGRSSYNSPLHFGNGTRLTVT.

J is TRBJ2-3 and V is TRBV27, with D tentatively TRBD2 (5 bases). V was shortened by 5 bases and J by 8 bases, with 11 bases between the two germline ends. CDR1 and CDR2 (germline): MNHEY, SMNVEV (reference sequence). The CDR3 contains 12 residues. The CDR3 nucleotides read TGTGCCAGCAGTCCTAACGGAGGTACGCAGTATTTT. This sequence encodes CASSPNGGTQYF.

The sample holds a few counts of this clone. This chain connects TRBV4-2 to TRBJ2-1; a weak D match, TRBD2 (6 bases). This CDR3 comprises 15 residues. Looked up from germline, CDR1 is LGHNA and CDR2 is YNFKEQ. V was cut by 1 base and J by 8 bases, with 15 bases left in between. The CDR3 loop is CASSQVEGQTDEQFF. The CDR3 DNA is TGTGCCAGCAGCCAAGTGGAGGGCCAGACCGATGAGCAGTTCTTC.

The chain employs TRBV27 and TRBJ1-4; D may be TRBD1 (6 bases). Germline CDR1 reads MNHEY; CDR2 reads SMNVEV (reference sequence). The CDR3 extends over 19 amino acids. The V end lost 0 bases, the J end lost 3 bases, and 20 bases lay between the germline ends. This CDR3 reads CASSLSYYRQEESNEKLFF. Written as DNA, the CDR3 is TGTGCCAGCAGTTTATCCTATTATCGACAGGAGGAGTCTAATGAAAAACTGTTTTTT.

J is TRBJ2-5 and V is TRBV4-1; no definite D call. CDR1 and CDR2 from the germline V gene are MGHRA and YSYEKL. Trimming stripped 6 bases from V and 5 bases from J, with 16 bases between. The CDR3 loop spans 14 amino acids. The chain's CDR3 is CASRQNDGRETQYF. The CDR3 coding sequence is TGCGCCAGCAGGCAGAACGATGGCCGGGAGACCCAGTACTTC.

The rearrangement joins TRBV5-1 to TRBJ2-5, with D unresolved. The J call may not be correct, given that the DNA end is closer to TRBJ2-7. From germline, CDR1 is SGHRS and CDR2 YFSETQ. CDR3 length: 12 residues. The CDR3 reads CASSLGASEQYF. Here the CDR3 DNA reads TGCGCCAGCAGCTTGGGTGCTTCCGAGCAGTACTTC.

The CDR3 sequence is CASSIVKDTEAFF. CDR3 nucleotide sequence: TGTGCCAGTAGTATCGTCAAGGACACTGAAGCTTTCTTT. The chain uses TRBV19 and TRBJ1-1, with D unclear. The CDR3 sequence is 13 residues long. Germline CDR1 is LNHDA and CDR2 is SQIVND (reference sequence). The germline V and J ends were trimmed by 3 bases and 3 bases, with 8 bases remaining between them.

This chain links TRBV19 with TRBJ2-2, with 11 bases matching TRBD2. The CDR3 spans 22 residues. The germline V gene encodes CDR1 LNHDA and CDR2 SQIVND (reference sequence). V dropped 1 base and J dropped 1; count of bases not matched to a gene: 17. CDR3 bases: TGTGCCAGTAGTATAGCCCTCTCCCGGGGATGGACTAGCGGGTGGAACACCGGGGAGCTGTTTTTT. Protein: CASSIALSRGWTSGWNTGELFF.

This clone was observed once. This chain links TRBV4-1 with TRBJ2-7; no reliable D call. Deletions cut 0 bases from V and 3 bases from J, with 12 bases between. The CDR3 sequence is 15 residues long. Germline loops: CDR1 MGHRA, CDR2 YSYEKL. Written as DNA, the CDR3 is TGCGCCAGCAGCCAAGATATCGGGTCTATCTACGAGCAGTACTTC. It encodes CASSQDIGSIYEQYF.

The chain joins TRBV23-1 to TRBJ2-4, with 10 bases lining up with TRBD1. Being an ORF, TRBV23-1 has a function that is uncertain. The CDR3 runs 17 residues. Trimming at V came to 0 bases and at J to 0 bases, leaving 2 bases not matched to a gene. The DNA for the CDR3 is TGCGCCAGCAGTCAATCGGGACAGGGGTTAGCCAAAAACATTCAGTACTTC. This sequence encodes CASSQSGQGLAKNIQYF.

To note about this clone: This sequence may be a read error, since a much larger clone differs from it by one base. The chain couples TRBV5-5 to TRBJ2-7; D not certain. The V end was cut by 0 bases, the J end by 1 base, with 5 bases between. The CDR3 loop spans 13 amino acids. Germline V gene data show CDR1 as SGHKS and CDR2 as YYEKEE (reference sequence). The CDR3 sequence: CASSLGRSYEQYF. For the CDR3, the DNA is TGTGCCAGCAGCTTGGGCAGGTCCTACGAGCAGTACTTC.

The gene calls are TRBV6-6 and TRBJ2-1; 8 bases are shared with TRBD1. With V trimmed by 5 bases and J by 2 bases, 5 bases remained unmatched. Germline loops: CDR1 MNHNY, CDR2 SVGAGI (reference sequence). This CDR3 is 15 amino acids long. This chain's CDR3 is CASSPRQGTYNEQFF. The CDR3 bases are TGTGCCAGCAGTCCCAGACAGGGGACCTACAATGAGCAGTTCTTC.

CDR3 DNA sequence: TGCGCCAGCAGTGAGAGCGGGAGGGCCCGGAATGAGCAGTTCTTC. This translates into CASSESGRARNEQFF. This chain connects TRBV10-1 to TRBJ2-1; 10 bases are shared with TRBD2. Trimming removed 2 bases from V and 7 bases from J; junction bases left unmatched: 5. The germline CDR1 and CDR2 sequences are WNHNN and SYGVQD (reference sequence). The CDR3 is 15 amino acids.

The rearrangement links TRBV28 to TRBJ1-1; 7 bases agree with TRBD1. This CDR3 has 15 amino acids. The trim removed 5 bases at V and 5 bases at J, leaving 11 bases unmatched. CDR1 and CDR2 (germline): MDHEN, SYDVKM. The CDR3 DNA is TGTGCCAGCAGTCCCGGAGACAGGGTTCTGACTGAAGCTTTCTTT. This encodes CASSPGDRVLTEAFF.

This clone was counted once. The chain uses TRBV28 and TRBJ1-1, with D uncertain. Germline CDR1 reads MDHEN; CDR2 reads SYDVKM. CDR3 length equals 13 residues. V lost 7 bases to trimming and J lost 4 bases, with 13 bases between them. The CDR3 bases are TGTGCCAGCAACGGCCTGATCGGCACTGAAGCTTTCTTT. Residues: CASNGLIGTEAFF.

This sequence joins TRBV18 and TRBJ1-1; TRBD1 matches 8 bases. The CDR3 spans 15 residues. Germline CDR1 is KGHSH and CDR2 is LQKENI. V trimming: 0 bases; J trimming: 3 bases; junction bases outside the gene matches: 3. The CDR3 reads CASSPPTDRDTEAFF. The CDR3 nucleotides read TGTGCCAGCTCACCACCGACGGACAGGGACACTGAAGCTTTCTTT. Full variable domain (remainder filled in from reference TRBV18 and TRBJ1-1): NAGVMQNPRHLVRRRGQEARLRCSPMKGHSHVYWYRQLPEEGLKFMVYLQKENIIDESGMPKERFSAEFPKEGPSILRIQQVVRGDSAAYFCASSPPTDRDTEAFFGQGTRLTVV.

The chain couples TRBV12-5 to TRBJ2-5, with D unresolved. V shed 2 bases and J shed 2 bases, with 6 bases lying between them. The length of the CDR3 is 13 residues. The germline V gene encodes CDR1 LGHNT and CDR2 FRNRAP. DNA of the CDR3: TGTGCTAGTGGTTTGTCCTTACAAGAGACCCAGTACTTC. Protein: CASGLSLQETQYF.

V usage is TRBV11-2 and J usage is TRBJ2-7; D is uncertain. Germline loops: CDR1 SGHAT, CDR2 FQNNGV. The CDR3 runs to 15 residues. The germline V and J ends were trimmed by 2 bases and 3 bases, with 14 bases remaining between them. The CDR3 protein is CASSLSGRPGYEQYF. The CDR3 DNA follows: TGTGCCAGCAGCTTATCGGGCCGACCAGGCTACGAGCAGTACTTC.

This clone was seen many times. This CDR3 is also generated by other DNA sequences in the sample. The J gene is TRBJ1-1, the V gene TRBV5-1; TRBD1 agrees at 8 bases. This CDR3 comprises 17 residues. CDR1 SGHRS and CDR2 YFSETQ come from the germline V gene. J gave up 1 base and V 4 bases, and 12 bases lay outside the gene matches. The CDR3 here is CASSPGTGGRSNTEAFF. The CDR3, as DNA: TGCGCCAGCAGCCCCGGGACAGGAGGTCGGTCGAACACTGAAGCTTTCTTT. Full variable domain (remainder filled in from reference TRBV5-1 and TRBJ1-1): KAGVTQTPRYLIKTRGQQVTLSCSPISGHRSVSWYQQTPGQGLQFLFEYFSETQRNKGNFPGRFSGRQFSNSRSEMNVSTLELGDSALYLCASSPGTGGRSNTEAFFGQGTRLTVV.

The rearrangement joins TRBV28 to TRBJ2-4, with 16 nucleotides matching TRBD2. The CDR3 contains 18 residues. Germline V lookup: CDR1 MDHEN, CDR2 SYDVKM. V was clipped by 5 bases and J by 1 base; unmatched bases: 5. The CDR3 here is CASSGTSGRASAKNIQYF. DNA for the CDR3: TGTGCCAGCAGTGGGACTAGCGGGAGGGCCTCGGCCAAAAACATTCAGTACTTC.